The subject of this entry is one TCR beta chain. Its binding antigen is unknown. Within one base of it there is no much larger clone, and no base qualities were kept. The immunoSEQ assay at survey resolution was used to sequence TCRbeta rearrangements from genomic DNA. The original methods were these. In the TCR sequencing data, the lowest productive clonotype frequency that could be detected was 2.59 x 10-5. Only productive TCRbeta rearrangements, defined as complete and in-frame sequences, were included in the analyses. The clonality of each sample was calculated as Simpson clonality in the immunoSEQ Analyzer version 3.0. Clones were categorized by frequency as very rare, small, medium, large (1-20%) or hyperexpanded (>20%). Generation probabilities were estimated with OLGA 1.2.3, V-gene circos plots were made with VDJtools, specificities were looked up in VDJdb, and CDR3 motifs were identified with GLIPH. TCRdb retrieved this table from immuneACCESS and kept in-frame rearrangements only. Not all clones are present; in checked studies, unresolved V genes account for under half, and no reason is known for the remainder. V and J calls plus clone size are reproduced from that table; the DNA served to infer D and trimming. The sample records under 35,000 clones, around 63% of which are singletons. Jointly, the top ten make up approximately 1.6% of the sample.

This entry is derived from a study of STAT5B mutations in CD4+ large granular lymphocyte leukemia (dated by TCRdb to 2022 to 2024). In terms of the full investigation: Among healthy controls, the CDR3 'QG' motif was associated with a particular HLA allele. The study compared the TCRbeta repertoires of patients with CD4+ T-cell large granular lymphocyte leukemia against the TCRbeta repertoires of healthy blood donors. Flow cytometry on FACSCanto II or FACSVerse showed that the purified fractions were more than 95% pure among lymphocytes. The research as a whole found: Main leukemic clonotypes were private to each patient, although about 25% appeared at low frequency in other patients' non-leukemic repertoires. Greater clonality appeared to be present in CD4-sorted patient repertoires than in healthy CD4+ repertoires, and the difference was retained after the putative leukemic clones were removed. The data were not HLA-matched, and the higher clonality in CD4+ T-LGLL than in CD8+ T-LGLL could be due to the relatively small sample size. Enrichment of TRBV06-family usage was observed among the top patient clones (8/27) relative to healthy controls (2/35).

The healthy controls were 35 or so blood donors, and the buffy coats of these donors were supplied by the Finnish Red Cross blood service. All TCR-sequenced material derived from peripheral blood: patient blood samples and healthy donor buffy coats. Peripheral blood mononuclear cells were isolated by Ficoll-Hypaque gradient centrifugation. CD4+ cells were magnetically purified from the buffy coats of healthy controls. Genomic DNA was extracted using the Gentra Puregene Cell and Tissue kit, and a Qubit 2.0 fluorometer was used to quantify it. Its CDR3 holds 15 amino acids, cysteine through phenylalanine. Just CDR3 DNA is preserved here, 45 bases in frame from base 1. The germline V gene (reference sequence) yields LNHDA for CDR1 and SQIVND for CDR2. V and J are truncated by 4 bases and 4 bases respectively, leaving an intervening sequence of 13 bases.

The TCR comes from a human donor in good health. The chain couples TRBV19 to TRBJ1-4; perhaps TRBD1 is the D gene, with 5 bases matching. The source material was CD4+ T cells from blood buffy coats. This receptor has the CDR3 CASSTSGRGNEKLFF. The bases are TGTGCCAGTAGTACCTCAGGGAGGGGTAATGAAAAACTGTTTTTT.